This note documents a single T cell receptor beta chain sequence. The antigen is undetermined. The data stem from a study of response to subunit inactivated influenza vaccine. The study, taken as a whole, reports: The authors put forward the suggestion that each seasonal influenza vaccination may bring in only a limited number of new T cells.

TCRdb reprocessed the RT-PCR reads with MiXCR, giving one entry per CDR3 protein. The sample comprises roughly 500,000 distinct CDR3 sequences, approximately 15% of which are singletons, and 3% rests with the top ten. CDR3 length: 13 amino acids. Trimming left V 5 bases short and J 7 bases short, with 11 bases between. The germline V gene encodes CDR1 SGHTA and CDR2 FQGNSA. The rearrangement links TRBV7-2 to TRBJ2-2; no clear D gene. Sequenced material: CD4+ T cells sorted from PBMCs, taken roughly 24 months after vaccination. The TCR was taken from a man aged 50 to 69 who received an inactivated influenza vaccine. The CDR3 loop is CASSTYRSGELFF. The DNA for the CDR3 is TGTGCCAGCAGCACCTACCGGAGCGGGGAGCTGTTTTTT.